These 10 T cell receptor beta chains were all obtained from the same sample, sequenced in a study of blood T cell repertoires in COVID-19. The method was immunoSEQ multiplex PCR; TCRdb's version includes in-frame clones alone and lacks a portion of them. The sample yields more than 250,000 clones, more than 80% seen once. The sample taken for sequencing was peripheral blood. All receptors come from a man in his late teens or twenties who had recovered from COVID-19.

This chain joins TRBV3-1 (or the pseudogene TRBV3-2) and TRBJ2-5; a possible D gene is TRBD2 (5 bases). With 1 base removed from V and 4 bases from J, the gap between germline ends came to 10 bases. This CDR3 spans 14 amino acids. From germline, CDR1 is LGHDT and CDR2 YNNKEL (reference sequence). CDR3 in DNA: TGTGCCAGCAGCCAAGTCGGGGATAGAGAGACCCAGTACTTC. It encodes CASSQVGDRETQYF.

The V gene is TRBV7-9, the J gene TRBJ1-6; tentatively, D is TRBD1 (6 bases). Per the germline V gene, CDR1 is SEHNR and CDR2 is FQNEAQ (reference sequence). V was pared by 1 base and J by 7 bases, with 8 bases between. The CDR3 length is 14 residues. The CDR3 loop reads CASSLDRENSPLHF. The CDR3 DNA reads TGTGCCAGCAGCTTAGACAGGGAAAATTCACCCCTCCACTTT.

The chain combines TRBV14 with TRBJ2-1; D may be TRBD1 (5 bases). Trimming took 0 bases from V and 5 from J, leaving 17 bases between them. Germline V gives CDR1 SGHDN, CDR2 FVKESK. There are 17 residues in the CDR3. The CDR3 region has the DNA TGTGCCAGCAGCCAAGATATCGAGACAGCCTACCACAATGAGCAGTTCTTC. Translation: CASSQDIETAYHNEQFF.

V gene TRBV6-5 combines with J gene TRBJ2-2; no reliable D call. Trimming cost V 4 bases and J 7 bases, with 13 bases left between them. This CDR3 is built from 14 residues. The germline CDR1 and CDR2 sequences are MNHEY and SVGAGI. The CDR3 protein is CASSSSQVNGELFF. The CDR3 bases are TGTGCCAGCAGTTCTTCTCAGGTGAACGGGGAGCTGTTTTTT.

The chain has TRBV7-6 and TRBJ2-1; 8 bases agree with TRBD2. This CDR3 is built from 16 residues. Germline V gene lookup returns CDR1 SGHVS and CDR2 FNYEAQ. V lost 2 bases and J lost 4; bases outside the gene matches: 7. The CDR3 region has the DNA TGTGCCAGCAGCTTATATTCCCAGCGGGAGTACAATGAGCAGTTCTTC. Translating it yields CASSLYSQREYNEQFF.

This chain joins TRBV19 and TRBJ2-5; 7 bases match TRBD2. CDR3 size: 15 residues. The junction had 9 bases not matched to a gene; V was cut back by 3 bases and J by 5 bases. CDR1 and CDR2 from the germline V gene are LNHDA and SQIVND (reference sequence). The CDR3 DNA sequence: TGTGCCAGTAGTATGTCGACCGGGGGGTGGGAGACCCAGTACTTC. Translation gives CASSMSTGGWETQYF.

This rearrangement joins TRBV7-8 to TRBJ2-1, with 7 positions matching TRBD2. V lost 2 bases to trimming and J lost 8 bases; unmatched junction nucleotides: 9. The CDR3 has 15 amino acids. The germline V gene encodes CDR1 SGHVS and CDR2 FQNEAQ. The CDR3 DNA sequence: TGTGCCAGCAGCTTATTGGGCGGGAGCCTGGATGAGCAGTTCTTC. This encodes CASSLLGGSLDEQFF.

The chain links TRBV6-6 to TRBJ2-3; D may be TRBD2 (6 bases). Germline CDR1 is MNHNY and CDR2 is SVGAGI (reference sequence). V was pared by 4 bases and J by 2 bases, with 16 bases between. The length of the CDR3 is 16 residues. CDR3 nucleotides: TGTGCCAGCAGTTCCCAGGGACTCGCCTTCACAGATACGCAGTATTTT. Translated: CASSSQGLAFTDTQYF.

V and J are TRBV19 and TRBJ2-7, with D hard to call. There are 14 residues in the CDR3. From germline, CDR1 is LNHDA and CDR2 SQIVND (reference sequence). The ends were cut back, 2 bases at V and 0 bases at J, with 8 bases in the middle. Here the CDR3 DNA reads TGTGCCAGTAGTATAAGCGCAAGCTCCTACGAGCAGTACTTC. Residues: CASSISASSYEQYF.

The chain combines TRBV5-4 with TRBJ2-7, with TRBD1 as a possible D gene (6 bases). Germline CDR1 is SGHNT and CDR2 is YYREEE (reference sequence). The CDR3 covers 13 residues. The V end was cut by 2 bases, the J end by 7 bases, with 13 bases between. The CDR3 is CASSLGQTQEQYF. The CDR3 nucleotides read TGTGCCAGCAGCTTAGGACAGACCCAAGAGCAGTACTTC. Full variable domain (rest looked up from reference TRBV5-4 and TRBJ2-7): ETGVTQSPTHLIKTRGQQVTLRCSSQSGHNTVSWYQQALGQGPQFIFQYYREEENGRGNFPPRFSGLQFPNYSSELNVNALELDDSALYLCASSLGQTQEQYFGPGTRLTVT.